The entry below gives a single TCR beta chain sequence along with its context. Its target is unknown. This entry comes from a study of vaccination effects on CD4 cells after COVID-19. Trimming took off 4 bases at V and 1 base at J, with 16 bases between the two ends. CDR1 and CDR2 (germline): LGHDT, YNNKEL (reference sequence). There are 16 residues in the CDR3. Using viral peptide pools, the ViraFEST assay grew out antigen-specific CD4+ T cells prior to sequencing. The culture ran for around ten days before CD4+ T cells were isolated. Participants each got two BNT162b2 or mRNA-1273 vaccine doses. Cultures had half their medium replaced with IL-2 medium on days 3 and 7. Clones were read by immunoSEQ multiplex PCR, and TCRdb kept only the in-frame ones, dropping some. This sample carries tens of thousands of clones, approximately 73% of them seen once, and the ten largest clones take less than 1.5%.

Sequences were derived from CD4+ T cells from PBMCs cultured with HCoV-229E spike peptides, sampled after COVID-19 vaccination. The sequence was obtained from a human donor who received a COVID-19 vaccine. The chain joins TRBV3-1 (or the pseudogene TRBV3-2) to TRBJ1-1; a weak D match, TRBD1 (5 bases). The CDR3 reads CASSLRTRGENTEAFF. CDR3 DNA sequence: TGTGCCAGCAGCCTACGGACAAGGGGCGAGAACACTGAAGCTTTCTTT.